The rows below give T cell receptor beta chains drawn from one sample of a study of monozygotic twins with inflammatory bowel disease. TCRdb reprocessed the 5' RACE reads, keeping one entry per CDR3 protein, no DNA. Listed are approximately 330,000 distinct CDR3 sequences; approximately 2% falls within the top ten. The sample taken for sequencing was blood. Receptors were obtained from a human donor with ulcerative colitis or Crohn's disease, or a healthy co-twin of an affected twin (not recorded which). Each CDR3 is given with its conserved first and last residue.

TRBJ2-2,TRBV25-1,CASSEVGAANTGELFF
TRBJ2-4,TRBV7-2,CASSLGTSSSKNIQYF
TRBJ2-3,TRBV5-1,CATQTSGNTDTQYF
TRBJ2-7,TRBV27,CASSSLGKGEQYF
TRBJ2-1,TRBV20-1,CSAKPPGQGATSGRGEQFF
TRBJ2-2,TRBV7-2,CASSSRNTGELFF
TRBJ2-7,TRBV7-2,CASSLVHKFYEQYF
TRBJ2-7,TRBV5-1,CASSLGRVNEQYF
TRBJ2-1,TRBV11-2,CASASGRGEKGNEQFF
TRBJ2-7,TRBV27,CASSLDASWSEQYF
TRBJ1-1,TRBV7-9,CAARDQDTEAFF
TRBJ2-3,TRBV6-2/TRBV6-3,CASSYSTSGGTPSTDTQYF
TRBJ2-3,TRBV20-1,CSASRTGDTQYF
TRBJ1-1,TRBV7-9,CASSLRGGRNTEAFF
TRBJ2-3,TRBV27,CASSYRAYTDTQYF
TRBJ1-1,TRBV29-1,CSVKRGNTEAFF
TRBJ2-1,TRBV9,CASSVDSRGEQFF
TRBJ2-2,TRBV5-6,CASSLRGTGYTGELFF